This TCR beta chain stems from a study of shared clonotypes between healthy human individuals. Points on this clone: Antigen: not known.

CDR3 length equals 13 residues. Trimming stripped 2 bases from V and 0 bases from J, with 4 bases between. Looked up from germline, CDR1 is SGHTA and CDR2 is FQGTGA. Study-wide findings and caveats: There were few donors, and this limited the genetic and exposure-history diversity represented.

Terminally differentiated effector memory CD45RA+ cells were excluded from the naive CD8 cells, which were CD45RO-negative and positively selected for CCR7. Clones were read by immunoSEQ multiplex PCR, and TCRdb kept only the in-frame ones, dropping some. The table shows more than 2 million clones, with about 95% occurring only once. This clonotype was obtained from a man younger than 35 in good health. This chain joins TRBV7-3 and TRBJ1-1, with D unresolved. Sequenced: naive CD8+ T cells sorted from blood. CDR3 DNA sequence: TGTGCCAGCAGCTTAGCGTTGAACACTGAAGCTTTCTTT. Protein sequence: CASSLALNTEAFF.